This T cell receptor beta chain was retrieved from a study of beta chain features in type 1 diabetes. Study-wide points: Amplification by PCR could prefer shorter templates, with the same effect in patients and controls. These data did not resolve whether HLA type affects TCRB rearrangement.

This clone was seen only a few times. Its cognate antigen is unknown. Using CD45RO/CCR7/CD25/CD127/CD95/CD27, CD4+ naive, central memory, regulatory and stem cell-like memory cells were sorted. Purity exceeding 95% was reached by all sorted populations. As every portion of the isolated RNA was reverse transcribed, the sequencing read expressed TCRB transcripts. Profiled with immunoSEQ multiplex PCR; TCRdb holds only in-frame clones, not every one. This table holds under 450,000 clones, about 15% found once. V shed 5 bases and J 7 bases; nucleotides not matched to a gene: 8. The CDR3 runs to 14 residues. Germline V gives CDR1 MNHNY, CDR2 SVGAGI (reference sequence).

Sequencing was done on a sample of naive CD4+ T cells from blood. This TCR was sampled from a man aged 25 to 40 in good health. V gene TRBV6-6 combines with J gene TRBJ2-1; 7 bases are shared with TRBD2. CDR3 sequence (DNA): TGTGCCAGCAGTCCTCTAGCGGCCGCGAATGAGCAGTTCTTC. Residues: CASSPLAAANEQFF.